One and the same sample provided the 20 T cell receptor beta chains below, sequenced in a study of shared clonotypes between healthy human individuals (dated by TCRdb to the early 2020s). CD8 naive samples were CD45RO-negative cells positively selected for CCR7, giving a CD45RA+CCR7+ population that excluded TemRA cells. Preparation of the library involved the immunoSEQ multiplex PCR assay. The table was pulled from immuneACCESS by TCRdb, which kept in-frame rearrangements only. Such tables lose some clones; where checked, under half of the loss comes from unresolved V genes, and the rest has no known cause. For this sample the table gives more than 2 million clones, of which approximately 94% were detected only once. More than 0.95% of the sample is taken by the ten largest. What was sequenced was naive CD8+ T cells sorted from blood. The cell subset or site tag for this specimen amounts to: CD45RA+CCR7+. These receptors were obtained from a man aged 18-30 years in good health.

The rearrangement joins TRBV29-1 to TRBJ2-1; possibly TRBD1 or TRBD2 for D (5 bases each). V lost 7 bases, J lost 0 bases, and 25 bases lay in between. Germline CDR1 and CDR2: SQVTM and ANQGSEA. CDR3 length: 18 residues. This CDR3 reads CSGDGLVSGPSSYNEQFF. The CDR3 DNA sequence: TGCAGCGGAGATGGACTGGTATCGGGGCCGAGCTCCTACAATGAGCAGTTCTTC.

V and J are TRBV6-1 and TRBJ1-5; possibly TRBD1 for D (5 bases). V was cut by 4 bases and J by 5 bases, with 9 bases left in between. The germline V gene has CDR1 MNHNS and CDR2 SASEGT. The CDR3 has 13 residues. The chain's CDR3 is CASSGSGYQPQHF. The CDR3 coding sequence is TGTGCCAGCAGTGGGTCAGGGTATCAGCCCCAGCATTTT.

The rearrangement joins TRBV5-1 to TRBJ1-1; possible D gene TRBD1, 5 bases. The CDR3 runs to 14 residues. Trimming pared 4 bases from V and 6 bases from J, leaving 16 bases between. The V gene's germline CDR1 is SGHRS and CDR2 YFSETQ. This chain's CDR3 is CASSPGGSGAEAFF. CDR3 coding DNA: TGCGCCAGCAGCCCCGGAGGCTCGGGGGCTGAAGCTTTCTTT.

This clone has only one observation. CDR3 loop: CASSQAGENQPQHF. The CDR3 region has the DNA TGCGCCAGCAGCCAAGCAGGAGAAAATCAGCCCCAGCATTTT. The chain employs TRBV4-1 and TRBJ1-5; no clear D gene. Germline CDR1 MGHRA, CDR2 YSYEKL. The CDR3 runs 14 residues. Trimming stripped 1 base from V and 4 bases from J, with 8 bases between.

This chain joins TRBV10-1 and TRBJ2-1; perhaps TRBD2 as D (5 bases). CDR3 length: 17 amino acids. Looked up from germline, CDR1 is WNHNN and CDR2 is SYGVQD (reference sequence). With 1 base removed from V and 5 bases from J, the gap between germline ends came to 18 bases. Here the CDR3 DNA reads TGCGCCAGCAGTGAGTTACCCCCCGGAGCGGCAGACAATGAGCAGTTCTTC. Its translation: CASSELPPGAADNEQFF.

About this clone itself: Other DNA sequences in the sample encode the same CDR3. CDR3 region: CASSLSGLPYEQYF. As DNA, the CDR3 is TGTGCCAGCAGTTTGAGCGGGCTCCCTTACGAGCAGTACTTC. The J gene is TRBJ2-7, the V gene TRBV27; TRBD2 might be the D (6 bases). Trimming took off 3 bases at V and 4 bases at J, with 13 bases between the two ends. The CDR3 contains 14 residues. Germline CDR1 is MNHEY and CDR2 is SMNVEV (reference sequence).

This chain uses TRBV4-3 with TRBJ2-1; 10 nucleotides align to TRBD2. V lost 0 bases and J lost 1; bases outside the gene matches: 3. The CDR3 contains 17 residues. CDR1 is LGHNA and CDR2 is YSLEER in the germline V gene. CDR3 DNA sequence: TGCGCCAGCAGCCAAGATGGAGCGGGAGGGTCCTACAATGAGCAGTTCTTC. Translated: CASSQDGAGGSYNEQFF.

The V gene is TRBV7-2, the J gene TRBJ1-2, with D possibly TRBD1 on 5 matching bases. The germline V gene has CDR1 SGHTA and CDR2 FQGNSA. V lost 2 bases and J lost 7, with 17 bases in between. CDR3 length: 15 amino acids. In DNA, the CDR3 is TGTGCCAGCAGCTTAAGCGGCAGGGAAATCCTTGGCTACACCTTC. Its protein is CASSLSGREILGYTF.

The chain joins TRBV9 to TRBJ2-5, with unresolved D. Trimming stripped 3 bases from V and 5 bases from J, with 11 bases between. In germline, CDR1 is SGDLS, CDR2 YYNGEE. The CDR3 is made up of 13 amino acids. The CDR3 spells CASSDPNGETQYF. The DNA for the CDR3 is TGTGCCAGCAGCGACCCAAACGGGGAGACCCAGTACTTC.

The rearrangement uses TRBV4-1 and TRBJ1-4; tentative D call: TRBD1 (5 bases). CDR3 length: 16 residues. V was clipped by 4 bases and J by 4 bases, with 16 bases between them. Germline V gene data show CDR1 as MGHRA and CDR2 as YSYEKL. This CDR3 reads CASSPKTAFNNEKLFF. The CDR3 nucleotides read TGCGCCAGCAGCCCCAAGACAGCATTTAATAATGAAAAACTGTTTTTT.

J is TRBJ2-7 and V is TRBV9; D gene ambiguous. V was pared by 0 bases and J by 5 bases, with 12 bases between. Germline V CDR1 and CDR2: SGDLS, YYNGEE. CDR3 size: 14 residues. For the CDR3, the DNA is TGTGCCAGCAGCGTAGATGAGAGGATCGACGAGCAGTACTTC. This gives the protein CASSVDERIDEQYF.

The V gene is TRBV27, the J gene TRBJ1-5; maybe TRBD1 (6 bases). V dropped 5 bases and J dropped 16 bases, with 24 bases sitting between them. The CDR3 length is 14 residues. Germline V gene lookup returns CDR1 MNHEY and CDR2 SMNVEV (reference sequence). The CDR3 is CASSPDRNFSPSHF. For the CDR3, the DNA is TGTGCCAGCAGTCCAGACAGGAATTTCAGCCCCAGCCATTTT.

This chain links TRBV5-1 with TRBJ2-1, with TRBD2 matching 7 bases. After removal of 5 bases from V and 6 bases from J, the junction contained 11 bases not matched to a gene. The CDR3 is 15 amino acids. Germline values: CDR1 SGHRS, CDR2 YFSETQ. The CDR3 DNA reads TGCGCCAGCAGATGGGACTACATTACCGTCAATGAGCAGTTCTTC. This encodes CASRWDYITVNEQFF. The whole variable domain, filled in from reference TRBV5-1 and TRBJ2-1, reads KAGVTQTPRYLIKTRGQQVTLSCSPISGHRSVSWYQQTPGQGLQFLFEYFSETQRNKGNFPGRFSGRQFSNSRSEMNVSTLELGDSALYLCASRWDYITVNEQFFGPGTRLTVL.

The CDR3 bases are TGCGCCAGCAGTCAGCTGAAGGGACATCCGAGAGCGACAGATACGCAGTATTTT. This translates into CASSQLKGHPRATDTQYF. The chain carries TRBV23-1 and TRBJ2-3, with a tentative D call TRBD1 (6 bases). TRBV23-1 is recorded as an ORF, its role being uncertain. This CDR3 contains 18 residues. V shed 3 bases and J shed 3 bases, with 22 bases lying between them.

The CDR3 nucleotides are TGTGCCAGCAGCTTAGACGGGATTATTAACTATGGCTACACCTTC. Its protein is CASSLDGIINYGYTF. The V and J genes are TRBV5-6 and TRBJ1-2; D is undetermined. The CDR3 has 15 residues. Germline-derived CDR1 and CDR2 are SGHDT and YYEEEE. Trimming took 2 bases from V and 1 from J, leaving 12 bases between them.

This chain links TRBV7-9 with TRBJ2-5, with D uncertain. The CDR3 sequence is 14 residues long. Per germline, CDR1 SEHNR and CDR2 FQNEAQ (reference sequence). V gave up 4 bases and J gave up 2 bases, with 11 bases separating them. The CDR3 is CASSSDRVQETQYF. In DNA, the CDR3 is TGTGCCAGCAGCTCGGATAGGGTACAAGAGACCCAGTACTTC.

This clone was detected only once. The chain is built from TRBV18 and TRBJ2-7, with 8 positions matching TRBD2. Germline CDR1 reads KGHSH; CDR2 reads LQKENI. The CDR3 sequence is 15 residues long. Trimming at V came to 5 bases and at J to 4 bases, leaving 10 bases not matched to a gene. DNA for the CDR3: TGTGCCAGCTCATCTCTAGCGGGCAATTCTTACGAGCAGTACTTC. This encodes CASSSLAGNSYEQYF.

The chain recombines TRBV19 with TRBJ2-7; perhaps TRBD1 as D (6 bases). The CDR3 totals 15 residues. Germline V gene data show CDR1 as LNHDA and CDR2 as SQIVND (reference sequence). Trimming shortened V by 3 bases and J by 4 bases, and 16 bases separated the two germline ends. The CDR3 protein is CASSIAQGMSYEQYF. The CDR3 nucleotides are TGTGCCAGTAGTATTGCGCAGGGGATGTCGTACGAGCAGTACTTC.

J is TRBJ1-2 and V is TRBV27; 12 nucleotides line up with TRBD1. The CDR3 runs 18 residues. With V trimmed by 5 bases and J by 3 bases, 13 bases remained unmatched. Per germline, CDR1 MNHEY and CDR2 SMNVEV (reference sequence). The CDR3 reads CASSPGSGTGGAYYGYTF. CDR3 DNA: TGTGCCAGCAGTCCGGGATCCGGGACAGGGGGCGCATACTATGGCTACACCTTC.

Remarks on this clone: This CDR3 is also generated by other DNA sequences in the sample. The J gene is TRBJ1-1, the V gene TRBV7-9, with no clear D. The CDR3 extends over 12 amino acids. V was pared by 4 bases and J by 5 bases, with 8 bases between. Germline loops: CDR1 SEHNR, CDR2 FQNEAQ (reference sequence). CDR3 protein: CASSSGGTEAFF. CDR3 in DNA: TGTGCCAGCAGCTCGGGTGGGACTGAAGCTTTCTTT.